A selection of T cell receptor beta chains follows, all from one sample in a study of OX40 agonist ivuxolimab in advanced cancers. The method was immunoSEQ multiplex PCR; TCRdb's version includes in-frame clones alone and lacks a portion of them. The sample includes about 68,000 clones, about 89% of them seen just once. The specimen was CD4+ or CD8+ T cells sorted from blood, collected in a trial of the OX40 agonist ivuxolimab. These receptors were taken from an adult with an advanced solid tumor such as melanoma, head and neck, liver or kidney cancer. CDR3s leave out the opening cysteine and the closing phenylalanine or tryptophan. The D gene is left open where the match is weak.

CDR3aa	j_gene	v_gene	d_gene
ASSLGLSTSYEQY	TRBJ2-7	TRBV7-2	-
ASSLGVNRGYT	TRBJ1-2	TRBV11-2	-
ASSLAGGSGTSFEQY	TRBJ2-7	TRBV5-1	TRBD2
ASKLAGGPTGELF	TRBJ2-2	TRBV19	TRBD2
ASSIGTGRDEQY	TRBJ2-7	TRBV5-4	TRBD1
ASSPGTGGYGYT	TRBJ1-2	TRBV18	TRBD1
ASTLPGHSYEQY	TRBJ2-7	TRBV6-6	-
ASWAGRAGQPQH	TRBJ1-5	TRBV6-1	-
ASSTGTGDHKNIQY	TRBJ2-4	TRBV28	TRBD1
ASSLTGRNTEAF	TRBJ1-1	TRBV7-9	TRBD1
ASSFSRETQY	TRBJ2-5	TRBV27	-
ASSLRAPAGGLGEKEQF	TRBJ2-1	TRBV7-3	TRBD2
ASTADSRSQH	TRBJ1-5	TRBV2	-
ASSRRTGTNTGELF	TRBJ2-2	TRBV4-1	TRBD1
ASSFRAETYNEQF	TRBJ2-1	TRBV27	-
ASSIVDSNQPQH	TRBJ1-5	TRBV19	-
ASSLNPSSYNEQF	TRBJ2-1	TRBV11-2	-
ASWRELYGYT	TRBJ1-2	TRBV9	-
ASSLGQVNSPLH	TRBJ1-6	TRBV7-6	-
ASSFSENTEAF	TRBJ1-1	TRBV7-8	-
ASSQTGFYEQY	-	TRBV28	-
ASNGRGSVQPQH	TRBJ1-5	TRBV19	-
ASSLLYGNTEAF	TRBJ1-1	TRBV2	-
ASSSDRTNQPQH	TRBJ1-5	TRBV27	-
ASSEALLPQF	TRBJ2-1	TRBV2	-
ASSLDRGEQY	TRBJ2-7	TRBV5-1	TRBD1
ASSFRDQPQH	TRBJ1-5	TRBV6-6	-
ASSLTATNEKLF	TRBJ1-4	TRBV28	-
ASSYSGTSGSNEQF	TRBJ2-1	TRBV6-6	TRBD2
ASSMGGQGKSYEQY	TRBJ2-7	TRBV19	TRBD1
ASSVTPGGASDTGELF	TRBJ2-2	TRBV9	TRBD2
ASSRTGDDTGELF	TRBJ2-2	TRBV6-6	TRBD1
ASSLVTGITNEKLF	TRBJ1-4	TRBV7-9	-
ASSYSRGRGQPQH	TRBJ1-5	TRBV6-6	-
ASSLAGEQF	TRBJ2-1	TRBV5-1	TRBD2
ASSNTYEQY	TRBJ2-7	TRBV2	-
ASSHTGDQPQH	TRBJ1-5	TRBV7-9	TRBD1
ASSPRTGIQETQY	TRBJ2-5	TRBV7-3	-
AWSIGAGGNTIY	TRBJ1-3	TRBV30	-
ASSVGGVNTEAF	TRBJ1-1	TRBV9	-
ASSRGPYEQY	-	TRBV7-8	-
ASSFLQGGYT	TRBJ1-2	TRBV5-5	TRBD1
ASRGQHVSNQPQH	TRBJ1-5	TRBV27	-
SVGQGMREQY	TRBJ2-7	TRBV29-1	TRBD1
ASSFRGQVTDTQY	TRBJ2-3	TRBV5-1	-
ASTRDYWETQY	TRBJ2-5	TRBV10-2	TRBD2
ASSQTGTATDTQY	TRBJ2-3	TRBV4-1	TRBD1
ASSLGTGTSGYNEQF	TRBJ2-1	TRBV5-8	-
ASNVQGWNQPQH	TRBJ1-5	TRBV19	-
SVGEAYSNQPQH	TRBJ1-5	TRBV29-1	-